This T cell receptor beta chain was retrieved from a study of beta chain features in type 1 diabetes. Expressed TCRB transcripts got sequenced, as all isolated RNA was reverse transcribed. The read count averaged roughly 3.5 million across naive, central memory and regulatory T cell samples. TCRdb's table, derived via immunoSEQ multiplex PCR, lists solely in-frame clones and lacks some. The top ten clones hold 0.6% to 0.85% of a sample with 150,000 or so clones, about 9.2% of them seen once. The CDR3 is made up of 14 amino acids. Losses at the gene ends were 9 bases for V and 4 bases for J; bases not matched to a gene: 9. CDR1 is LNHDA and CDR2 is SQIVND in the germline V gene (reference sequence). This clone has a handful of counts.

The clonotype originates from a man aged 18 to 29 in good health. Sequencing was done on a sample of central memory CD4+ T cells from blood. The chain uses TRBV19 and TRBJ1-5; 7 positions match TRBD1. As DNA, the CDR3 is TGTGCCAGCAACAGGGGAAGTGGAAATCAGCCCCAGCATTTT. This sequence encodes CASNRGSGNQPQHF.